The 16 T cell receptor beta chains in this list originate from one sample, sequenced in a study of blood T cell repertoires in COVID-19. The protocol was immunoSEQ multiplex PCR, while the TCRdb copy is restricted to in-frame clones and leaves out a portion. The repertoire holds some 450,000 clones, with about 91% as singletons. Sequencing was carried out using peripheral blood. These receptors came from a woman aged 45-65 years with COVID-19, enrolled during active disease.

This chain uses TRBV24-1 with TRBJ2-1, with D possibly being TRBD1 (6 bases). There are 17 residues in the CDR3. Trimming stripped 7 bases from V and 7 bases from J, with 25 bases between. The germline V gene encodes CDR1 KGHDR and CDR2 SFDVKD. The CDR3 coding sequence is TGTGCCACCAGGCTCCAAAGACAGGCCCCAACTGGGAATGAGCAGTTCTTC. Its translation: CATRLQRQAPTGNEQFF.

This clone was seen more than once but under ten times. The chain employs TRBV2 and TRBJ1-6; D might be TRBD1 (6 bases). The V gene's germline CDR1 is SNHLY and CDR2 FYNNEI. The V gene lost 11 bases and the J gene lost 3 bases, with 11 bases spanning the gap. The CDR3 has 13 residues. CDR3 protein: CAGHRVYNSPLHF. Here the CDR3 DNA reads TGTGCCGGCCACAGGGTCTATAATTCACCCCTCCACTTT.

The chain links TRBV18 to TRBJ2-7; TRBD2 aligns across 7 bases. From germline, CDR1 is KGHSH and CDR2 LQKENI. Unmatched junction bases numbered 7, after V lost 6 bases and J lost 5 bases. CDR3 length: 13 amino acids. In DNA form, the CDR3 reads TGTGCCAGCTCGTCGGGGAGGGCGGACGAGCAGTACTTC. Amino acids: CASSSGRADEQYF.

CDR3 region: CASSQTGYGTEAFF. As DNA, the CDR3 is TGTGCCAGCAGCCAGACAGGGTACGGCACTGAAGCTTTCTTT. The chain links TRBV7-3 to TRBJ1-1; 7 bases align to TRBD1. This CDR3 has 14 amino acids. Losses at the gene ends were 5 bases for V and 4 bases for J; bases not matched to a gene: 7. CDR1 is SGHTA and CDR2 is FQGTGA in the germline V gene.

The genes are TRBV5-1 and TRBJ1-1; D possibly corresponds to TRBD1 (5 bases). CDR3 length equals 12 residues. Germline V gives CDR1 SGHRS, CDR2 YFSETQ. V lost 0 bases, J lost 8 bases, and 8 bases lay in between. DNA for the CDR3: TGCGCCAGCAGCTTGGAGGGGTACGAAGCTTTCTTT. Its protein is CASSLEGYEAFF.

The chain uses TRBV30 and TRBJ1-5; 8 positions agree with TRBD1. Germline values: CDR1 GTSNPN, CDR2 SVGIG (reference sequence). The ends lost 1 base at V and 3 bases at J; junction bases unmatched: 5. The CDR3 totals 15 residues. CDR3 bases: TGTGCCTGGAGTGCGGACAGGGAGTACAATCAGCCCCAGCATTTT. It codes for CAWSADREYNQPQHF.

The rearrangement uses TRBV7-9 and TRBJ2-3, with 7 positions matching TRBD2. The CDR3 contains 17 residues. Per germline, CDR1 SEHNR and CDR2 FQNEAQ (reference sequence). The V and J ends lost 1 base and 2 bases, in that order; junction bases with no gene match: 9. The CDR3, as DNA: TGTGCCAGCAGCTTAGGGGGAGGGGAGCTCACCACAGATACGCAGTATTTT. Translation: CASSLGGGELTTDTQYF.

Details on this clone: This sample also contains other DNA sequences that code for the same CDR3. The chain has TRBV10-1 and TRBJ2-5; 9 nucleotides line up with TRBD1. The CDR3 is made up of 15 amino acids. The V gene's germline CDR1 is WNHNN and CDR2 SYGVQD (reference sequence). With V trimmed by 0 bases and J by 3 bases, 2 bases remained unmatched. In DNA form, the CDR3 reads TGCGCCAGCAGTGAGTCTTGGACAGGGGAAGAGACCCAGTACTTC. Amino acid sequence: CASSESWTGEETQYF.

This clone has a single count. The rearrangement joins TRBV4-2 to TRBJ1-1; D is unresolved. The germline V and J ends were trimmed by 5 bases and 5 bases, with 12 bases remaining between them. This CDR3 is 13 amino acids long. CDR1 is LGHNA, CDR2 YNFKEQ, per germline. For the CDR3, the DNA is TGTGCCAGCAGCTCGACCCGAGGGACTGAAGCTTTCTTT. Residues: CASSSTRGTEAFF.

V is TRBV29-1 and J is TRBJ1-2; 9 bases line up with TRBD1. V was pared by 7 bases and J by 7 bases, with 13 bases of the junction left unmatched. This CDR3 spans 14 amino acids. The germline V gene encodes CDR1 SQVTM and CDR2 ANQGSEA. The CDR3 DNA follows: TGCAGCGGCTCACCGGGACAGGGTAATGGTGGCTACACCTTC. Translation: CSGSPGQGNGGYTF.

CDR3 region: CASSLEGLARVDYNEQFF. In DNA form, the CDR3 reads TGCGCCAGCAGCTTGGAGGGCCTAGCGCGGGTGGATTACAATGAGCAGTTCTTC. V usage is TRBV5-1 and J usage is TRBJ2-1; weak D call: TRBD2 (6 bases). V was cut by 0 bases and J by 4 bases, with 20 bases left in between. The CDR3 has 18 residues. CDR1 is SGHRS, CDR2 YFSETQ, per germline.

V usage is TRBV9 and J usage is TRBJ1-2; no clear D. The V and J ends lost 0 bases and 4 bases respectively, with 4 bases between them. The CDR3 is 12 amino acids. Germline values: CDR1 SGDLS, CDR2 YYNGEE. CDR3 residues: CASSVGLYGYTF. The CDR3 coding sequence is TGTGCCAGCAGCGTAGGGCTCTATGGCTACACCTTC.

V usage is TRBV2 and J usage is TRBJ2-3; D may be TRBD2 (5 bases). Looked up from germline, CDR1 is SNHLY and CDR2 is FYNNEI. Trimming took off 10 bases at V and 4 bases at J, with 21 bases between the two ends. There are 15 residues in the CDR3. The CDR3 region has the DNA TGTGCCACCCGCCCCTCAGGAGGCGGCGCAGATACGCAGTATTTT. This codes for CATRPSGGGADTQYF.

This clone was seen repeatedly, ten times or more. The chain uses TRBV28 and TRBJ1-2; 10 nucleotides line up with TRBD1. This CDR3 comprises 15 residues. The germline gives CDR1 MDHEN, CDR2 SYDVKM. The trim removed 7 bases at V and 8 bases at J, leaving 13 bases unmatched. CDR3 amino acids: CASTHSGQGGLGYTF. The CDR3 nucleotides are TGTGCCAGCACCCATAGTGGACAGGGGGGTTTGGGCTACACCTTC.

This clone is a singleton in its sample. The V gene is TRBV6-6, the J gene TRBJ1-5; D gene uncertain. Germline values: CDR1 MNHNY, CDR2 SVGAGI (reference sequence). The CDR3 runs to 13 residues. V dropped 4 bases and J dropped 4 bases, with 8 bases sitting between them. DNA for the CDR3: TGTGCCAGCAGTTCTCTTCTGAATCAGCCCCAGCATTTT. Translation: CASSSLLNQPQHF.

J is TRBJ2-7 and V is TRBV19; D uncertain. The CDR3 contains 12 residues. Germline CDR1 LNHDA, CDR2 SQIVND (reference sequence). With 5 bases removed from V and 3 bases from J, the gap between germline ends came to 8 bases. CDR3 region: CASSGNLYEQYF. CDR3 DNA sequence: TGTGCCAGTAGTGGCAACCTCTACGAGCAGTACTTC.